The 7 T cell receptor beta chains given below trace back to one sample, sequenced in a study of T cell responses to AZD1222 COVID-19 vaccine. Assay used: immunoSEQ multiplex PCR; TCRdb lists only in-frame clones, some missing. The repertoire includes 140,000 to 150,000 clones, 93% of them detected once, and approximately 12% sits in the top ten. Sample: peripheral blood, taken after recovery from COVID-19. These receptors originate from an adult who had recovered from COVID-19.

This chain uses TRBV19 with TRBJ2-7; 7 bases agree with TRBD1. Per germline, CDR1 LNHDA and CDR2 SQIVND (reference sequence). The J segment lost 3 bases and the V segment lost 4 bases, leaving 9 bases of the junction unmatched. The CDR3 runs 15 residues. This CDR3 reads CASSNAEQGYYEQYF. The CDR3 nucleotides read TGTGCCAGTAGTAACGCTGAACAGGGGTACTACGAGCAGTACTTC.

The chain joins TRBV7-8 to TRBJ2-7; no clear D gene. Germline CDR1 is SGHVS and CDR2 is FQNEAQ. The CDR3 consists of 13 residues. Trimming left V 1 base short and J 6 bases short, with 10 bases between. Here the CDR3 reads CASSLGRPAEQYF. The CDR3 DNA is TGTGCCAGCAGCTTAGGTCGGCCGGCCGAGCAGTACTTC.

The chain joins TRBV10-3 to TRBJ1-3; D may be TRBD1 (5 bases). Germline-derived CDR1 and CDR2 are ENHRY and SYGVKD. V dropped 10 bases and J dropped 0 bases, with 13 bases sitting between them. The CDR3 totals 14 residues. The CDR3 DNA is TGTGCCACCAATATCGACAGCTCTGGAAACACCATATATTTT. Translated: CATNIDSSGNTIYF.

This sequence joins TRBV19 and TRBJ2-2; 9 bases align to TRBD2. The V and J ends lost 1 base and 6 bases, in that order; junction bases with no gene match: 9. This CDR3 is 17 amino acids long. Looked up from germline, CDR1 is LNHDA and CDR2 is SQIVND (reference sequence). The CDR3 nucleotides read TGTGCCAGTAGTATAGTCAGCCCCCGACTAGCGGCCGGGGAGCTGTTTTTT. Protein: CASSIVSPRLAAGELFF.

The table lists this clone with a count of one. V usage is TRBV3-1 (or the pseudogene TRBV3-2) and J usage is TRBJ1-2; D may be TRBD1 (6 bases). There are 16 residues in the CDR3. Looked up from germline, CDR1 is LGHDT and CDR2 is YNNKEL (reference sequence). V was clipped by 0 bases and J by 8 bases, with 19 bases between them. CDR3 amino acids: CASSQDLQVLQGGYTF. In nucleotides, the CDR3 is TGTGCCAGCAGCCAAGATTTGCAGGTCCTACAGGGCGGCTACACCTTC.

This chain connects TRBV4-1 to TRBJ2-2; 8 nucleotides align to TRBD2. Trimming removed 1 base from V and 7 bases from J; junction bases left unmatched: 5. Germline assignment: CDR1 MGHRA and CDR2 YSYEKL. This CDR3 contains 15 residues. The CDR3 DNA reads TGCGCCAGCAGCCAAGCGGGAGGGCCTAGCGGGGAGCTGTTTTTT. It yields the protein CASSQAGGPSGELFF.

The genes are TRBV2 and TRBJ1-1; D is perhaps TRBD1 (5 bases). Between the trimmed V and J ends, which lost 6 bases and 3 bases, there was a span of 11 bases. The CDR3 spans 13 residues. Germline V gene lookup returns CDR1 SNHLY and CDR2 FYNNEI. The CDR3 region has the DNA TGTGCCAGCAGATTTTGGGACTACACTGAAGCTTTCTTT. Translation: CASRFWDYTEAFF.